The 23 T cell receptor beta chains below all came from one sample that was sequenced in a study of OX40 agonist ivuxolimab in advanced cancers. The protocol was immunoSEQ multiplex PCR, while the TCRdb copy is restricted to in-frame clones and leaves out a portion. The top ten hold about 13% of the sample, which has 53,000 or so clones, about four fifths seen once. Material: CD4+ or CD8+ T cells sorted from blood, obtained in a trial of the OX40 agonist ivuxolimab. The receptors here all came from an adult with an advanced solid tumor such as melanoma, head and neck, liver or kidney cancer.

This clone has a handful of counts. The V and J genes are TRBV6-6 and TRBJ1-4; D possibly corresponds to TRBD1 (5 bases). Looked up from germline, CDR1 is MNHNY and CDR2 is SVGAGI (reference sequence). CDR3 length: 15 amino acids. The V end was cut by 6 bases, the J end by 3 bases, with 14 bases between. As DNA, the CDR3 is TGTGCCAGCAGCTGGGCGGGGGGGGCTAATGAAAAACTGTTTTTT. It codes for CASSWAGGANEKLFF.

This chain links TRBV28 with TRBJ2-6, with D tentatively TRBD1 (6 bases). Germline V CDR1 and CDR2: MDHEN, SYDVKM. This CDR3 contains 18 residues. V was pared by 5 bases and J by 2 bases, with 19 bases between. The CDR3 nucleotides are TGTGCCAGCAGTGTTGGTGGGGGCGGCCTAACTGGGGCCAACGTCCTGACTTTC. It specifies CASSVGGGGLTGANVLTF.

The rearrangement uses TRBV5-1 and TRBJ2-2, with 7 bases lining up with TRBD2. This CDR3 is 14 amino acids long. V lost 5 bases to trimming and J lost 7 bases; unmatched junction nucleotides: 8. Germline V lookup: CDR1 SGHRS, CDR2 YFSETQ. Here the CDR3 reads CASSEGRGFGELFF. The CDR3 DNA sequence: TGCGCCAGCAGTGAGGGGAGGGGATTCGGGGAGCTGTTTTTT.

The chain couples TRBV9 to TRBJ2-3, with D possibly being TRBD1 (5 bases). Germline V gene sequence: CDR1 SGDLS, CDR2 YYNGEE. Trimming removed 0 bases at V and 6 bases at J, with 11 bases between. This CDR3 has 14 amino acids. CDR3 sequence reads: CASSVAQGEDTQYF. CDR3 sequence (DNA): TGTGCCAGCAGCGTAGCTCAGGGCGAGGATACGCAGTATTTT.

The V call is TRBV6-5, the J call TRBJ2-7; 7 positions match TRBD2. CDR3 length equals 15 residues. CDR1 and CDR2 from the germline V gene are MNHEY and SVGAGI. V shed 5 bases and J 5 bases; nucleotides not matched to a gene: 12. The CDR3 spells CASSPTGGSRNEQYF. The CDR3 DNA reads as TGTGCCAGCAGTCCGACGGGCGGGAGCAGAAACGAGCAGTACTTC.

The CDR3 loop reads CASSRKTPNPGTGAHEQYF. The CDR3 DNA follows: TGTGCCAGCTCACGCAAAACTCCAAATCCCGGGACAGGGGCCCACGAGCAGTACTTC. The chain recombines TRBV18 with TRBJ2-7, with 10 bases fitting TRBD1. This CDR3 has 19 amino acids. The V segment lost 4 bases and the J segment 5 bases; nucleotides outside the gene matches: 20. The germline gives CDR1 KGHSH, CDR2 LQKENI.

The V call is TRBV5-1, the J call TRBJ1-1; maybe TRBD1 (6 bases). Trimming stripped 1 base from V and 7 bases from J, with 20 bases between. The germline CDR1 and CDR2 sequences are SGHRS and YFSETQ. This CDR3 is built from 16 residues. For the CDR3, the DNA is TGCGCCAGCAGCTTGATCTACGGAGGGGGGAGGGGTGAAGCTTTCTTT. It specifies CASSLIYGGGRGEAFF.

The chain is built from TRBV27 and TRBJ2-1; 9 nucleotides align to TRBD2. Germline CDR1 reads MNHEY; CDR2 reads SMNVEV (reference sequence). J gave up 7 bases and V 5 bases, and 12 bases lay outside the gene matches. The CDR3 contains 16 residues. Here the CDR3 DNA reads TGTGCCAGCAGTGCTAGCCTAGCGGGAACGGGGAATGAGCAGTTCTTC. Its protein product is CASSASLAGTGNEQFF.

The CDR3 DNA sequence: TGTGCCAGCAGCTTAAGCGGGAGGAAGAATGAGCAGTTCTTC. Encoded protein: CASSLSGRKNEQFF. The chain carries TRBV13 and TRBJ2-1; 9 bases line up with TRBD2. The CDR3 sequence is 14 residues long. Germline V gene data show CDR1 as PRHDT and CDR2 as FYEKMQ (reference sequence). V shed 2 bases and J 7 bases; nucleotides not matched to a gene: 3. Based on the CDR3 plus reference TRBV13 and TRBJ2-1, the full variable domain is AAGVIQSPRHLIKEKRETATLKCYPIPRHDTVYWYQQGPGQDPQFLISFYEKMQSDKGSIPDRFSAQQFSDYHSELNMSSLELGDSALYFCASSLSGRKNEQFFGPGTRLTVL.

This sequence joins TRBV6-1 and TRBJ1-1; 7 nucleotides match TRBD1. CDR1 is MNHNS and CDR2 is SASEGT in the germline V gene. The CDR3 has 13 residues. V was pared by 8 bases and J by 1 base, with 4 bases of the junction left unmatched. CDR3 residues: CASLRQGNTEAFF. In nucleotides, the CDR3 is TGTGCCAGCCTTAGACAGGGGAACACTGAAGCTTTCTTT.

This chain uses TRBV19 with TRBJ2-1; no firm D call. V was trimmed by 3 bases and J by 4 bases, leaving 7 bases between them. The CDR3 is 13 residues long. CDR1 LNHDA and CDR2 SQIVND come from the germline V gene (reference sequence). The CDR3 region has the DNA TGTGCCAGTAGTATCACGCGTTACAATGAGCAGTTCTTC. It specifies CASSITRYNEQFF. Complete variable domain (other parts from reference TRBV19 and TRBJ2-1): DGGITQSPKYLFRKEGQNVTLSCEQNLNHDAMYWYRQDPGQGLRLIYYSQIVNDFQKGDIAEGYSVSREKKESFPLTVTSAQKNPTAFYLCASSITRYNEQFFGPGTRLTVL.

V usage is TRBV7-9 and J usage is TRBJ1-4; D ambiguous. This CDR3 has 15 amino acids. Germline CDR1 and CDR2: SEHNR and FQNEAQ (reference sequence). Trimming shortened V by 2 bases and J by 8 bases, and 15 bases separated the two germline ends. DNA for the CDR3: TGTGCCAGCAGCTTATCTCAGACCCTAGGAGAAAAACTGTTTTTT. Amino acids: CASSLSQTLGEKLFF.

This clone occurred a few times. The chain combines TRBV5-1 with TRBJ1-4; 8 bases map to TRBD1. Germline values: CDR1 SGHRS, CDR2 YFSETQ. There are 14 residues in the CDR3. V lost 5 bases, J lost 5 bases, and 5 bases stayed unmatched. Here the CDR3 reads CASSWTGSNEKLFF. Written as DNA, the CDR3 is TGCGCCAGCAGTTGGACAGGGTCCAATGAAAAACTGTTTTTT.

V gene TRBV6-5 combines with J gene TRBJ1-2; D is ambiguous. The length of the CDR3 is 14 residues. The V gene's germline CDR1 is MNHEY and CDR2 SVGAGI. V was trimmed by 6 bases and J by 8 bases, leaving 19 bases between them. The CDR3 here is CASRTPSEMGGYTF. The CDR3 coding sequence is TGTGCCAGCAGGACCCCCTCCGAGATGGGCGGCTACACCTTC.

The genes are TRBV5-8 and TRBJ2-5, with 11 nucleotides matching TRBD2. Trimming cost V 0 bases and J 3 bases; bases outside gene matches: 4. Germline CDR1 reads SGHTS; CDR2 reads YDEGEE. This CDR3 has 16 amino acids. CDR3 in DNA: TGTGCCAGCAGCTTGGGAATAGCGGGAGGGGAAGAGACCCAGTACTTC. Translated: CASSLGIAGGEETQYF.

The chain joins TRBV13 to TRBJ2-3, with TRBD2 matching 8 bases. This CDR3 contains 18 residues. CDR1 and CDR2 from the germline V gene are PRHDT and FYEKMQ (reference sequence). With 5 bases clipped from V and 1 base from J, the junction kept 14 bases outside the gene matches. Here the CDR3 DNA reads TGTGCCAGCAGCCGACCCGGGACTAGTAGGGTGGGCACAGATACGCAGTATTTT. Encoded protein: CASSRPGTSRVGTDTQYF. The full variable domain, its missing parts supplied by reference TRBV13 and TRBJ2-3, is AAGVIQSPRHLIKEKRETATLKCYPIPRHDTVYWYQQGPGQDPQFLISFYEKMQSDKGSIPDRFSAQQFSDYHSELNMSSLELGDSALYFCASSRPGTSRVGTDTQYFGPGTRLTVL.

The rearrangement joins TRBV2 to TRBJ2-1; 7 bases are a match to TRBD2. The germline V gene encodes CDR1 SNHLY and CDR2 FYNNEI. The trim removed 2 bases at V and 2 bases at J, leaving 6 bases unmatched. The CDR3 length is 16 residues. The CDR3 coding sequence is TGTGCCAGCAGTGAATTGGGGGGGTACACCTACAATGAGCAGTTCTTC. The encoded protein is CASSELGGYTYNEQFF. Full variable domain (rest looked up from reference TRBV2 and TRBJ2-1): EPEVTQTPSHQVTQMGQEVILRCVPISNHLYFYWYRQILGQKVEFLVSFYNNEISEKSEIFDDQFSVERPDGSNFTLKIRSTKLEDSAMYFCASSELGGYTYNEQFFGPGTRLTVL.

V usage is TRBV20-1 and J usage is TRBJ2-7; D ambiguous. Looked up from germline, CDR1 is DFQATT and CDR2 is SNEGSKA (reference sequence). V lost 6 bases and J lost 3, with 9 bases in between. The CDR3 covers 11 residues. For the CDR3, the DNA is TGCAGTGCCCCAACAAGCTACGAGCAGTACTTC. This codes for CSAPTSYEQYF.

This chain uses TRBV29-1 with TRBJ1-1; maybe TRBD1 (5 bases). V lost 0 bases to trimming and J lost 3 bases, with 20 bases between them. CDR1 SQVTM and CDR2 ANQGSEA come from the germline V gene. The CDR3 has 17 amino acids. CDR3 sequence: CSVEDRGRAKLDTEAFF. Written as DNA, the CDR3 is TGCAGCGTTGAAGATCGTGGCAGGGCCAAACTAGACACTGAAGCTTTCTTT.

This clone was observed a handful of times. The V call is TRBV7-6, the J call TRBJ1-3, with a weak D call TRBD1 (5 bases). CDR1 is SGHVS, CDR2 FNYEAQ, per germline. CDR3 length equals 14 residues. V dropped 2 bases and J dropped 2 bases, with 7 bases sitting between them. The CDR3 nucleotides read TGTGCCAGCAGCTTACGACAGACTGGAAACACCATATATTTT. Translating it yields CASSLRQTGNTIYF.

The J gene is TRBJ1-2, the V gene TRBV6-1, with 7 nucleotides matching TRBD1. The germline V gene encodes CDR1 MNHNS and CDR2 SASEGT. This CDR3 has 13 amino acids. V gave up 8 bases and J gave up 5 bases; unmatched junction bases: 8. CDR3 bases: TGTGCCAGCGCCTCAGGGGGAAGGTATGGCTACACCTTC. Translated, it gives CASASGGRYGYTF.

Regarding this clone: This sample also contains other DNA sequences that code for the same CDR3. The J gene is TRBJ1-1, the V gene TRBV28; D not resolved. V shed 5 bases and J shed 8 bases, with 21 bases lying between them. The CDR3 totals 15 residues. CDR1 and CDR2 from the germline V gene are MDHEN and SYDVKM. CDR3 loop: CASSQRLYQSTEAFF. DNA for the CDR3: TGTGCCAGCAGTCAACGACTGTACCAGAGCACCGAAGCTTTCTTT.

In nucleotides, the CDR3 is TGTGCCAGCCAGGACACCCAATTCGAAAAACTGTTTTTT. Protein product: CASQDTQFEKLFF. The rearrangement uses TRBV2 and TRBJ1-4; TRBD1 is a possible D gene (5 bases). V was cut by 8 bases and J by 8 bases, with 15 bases left in between. Per germline, CDR1 SNHLY and CDR2 FYNNEI. The CDR3 is made up of 13 amino acids.